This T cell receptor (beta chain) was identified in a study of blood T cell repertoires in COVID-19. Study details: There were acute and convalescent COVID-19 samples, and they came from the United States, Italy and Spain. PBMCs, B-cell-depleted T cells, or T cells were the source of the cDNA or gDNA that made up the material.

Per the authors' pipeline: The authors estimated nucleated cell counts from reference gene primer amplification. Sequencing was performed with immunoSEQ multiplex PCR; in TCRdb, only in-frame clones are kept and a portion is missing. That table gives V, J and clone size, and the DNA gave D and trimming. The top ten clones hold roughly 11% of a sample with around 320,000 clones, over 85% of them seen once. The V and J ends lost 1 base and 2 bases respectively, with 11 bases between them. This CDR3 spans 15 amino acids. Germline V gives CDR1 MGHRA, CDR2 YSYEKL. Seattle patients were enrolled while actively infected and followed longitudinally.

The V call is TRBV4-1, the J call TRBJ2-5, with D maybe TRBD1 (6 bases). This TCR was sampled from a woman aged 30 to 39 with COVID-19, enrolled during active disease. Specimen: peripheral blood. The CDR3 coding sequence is TGCGCCAGCAGCCAAGTCGGTGGACAGCAAGAGACCCAGTACTTC. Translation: CASSQVGGQQETQYF.